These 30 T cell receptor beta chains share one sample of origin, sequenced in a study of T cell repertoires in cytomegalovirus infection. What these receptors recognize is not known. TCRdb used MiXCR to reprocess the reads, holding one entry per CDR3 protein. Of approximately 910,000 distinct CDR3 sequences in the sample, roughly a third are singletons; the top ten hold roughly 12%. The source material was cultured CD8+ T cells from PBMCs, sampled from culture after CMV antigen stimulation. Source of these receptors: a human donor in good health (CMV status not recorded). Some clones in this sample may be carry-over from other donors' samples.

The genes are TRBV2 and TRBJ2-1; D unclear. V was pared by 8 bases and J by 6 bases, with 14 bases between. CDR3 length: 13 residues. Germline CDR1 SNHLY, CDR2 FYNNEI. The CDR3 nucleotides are TGTGCCAGCGAGTCGATGCCCGGCAATGAGCAGTTCTTC. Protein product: CASESMPGNEQFF.

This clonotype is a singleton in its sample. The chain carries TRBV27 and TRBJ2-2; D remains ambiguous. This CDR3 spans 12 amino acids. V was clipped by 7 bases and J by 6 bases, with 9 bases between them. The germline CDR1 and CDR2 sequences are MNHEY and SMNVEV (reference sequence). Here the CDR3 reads CASNGFSGELFF. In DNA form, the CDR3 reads TGTGCCAGCAACGGGTTTTCCGGGGAGCTGTTTTTT.

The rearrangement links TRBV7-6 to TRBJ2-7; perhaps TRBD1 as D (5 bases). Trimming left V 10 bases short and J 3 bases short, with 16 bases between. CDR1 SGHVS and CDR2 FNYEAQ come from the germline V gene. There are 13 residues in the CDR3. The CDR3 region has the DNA TGTGCCAACAGGCCTTCCACTGGCTACGAGCAGTACTTC. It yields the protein CANRPSTGYEQYF.

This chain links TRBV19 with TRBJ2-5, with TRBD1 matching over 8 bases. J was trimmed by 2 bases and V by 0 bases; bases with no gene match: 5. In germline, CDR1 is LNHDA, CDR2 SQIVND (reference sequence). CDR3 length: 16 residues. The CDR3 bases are TGTGCCAGTAGTATAGATCTGTACAGGGGGCAAGAGACCCAGTACTTC. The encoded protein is CASSIDLYRGQETQYF.

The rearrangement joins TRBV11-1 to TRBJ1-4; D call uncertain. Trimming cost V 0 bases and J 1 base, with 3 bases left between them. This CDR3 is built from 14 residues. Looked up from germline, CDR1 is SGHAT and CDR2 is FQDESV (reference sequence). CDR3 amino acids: CASSLAKTNEKLFF. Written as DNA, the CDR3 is TGTGCCAGCAGCTTAGCCAAAACTAATGAAAAACTGTTTTTT.

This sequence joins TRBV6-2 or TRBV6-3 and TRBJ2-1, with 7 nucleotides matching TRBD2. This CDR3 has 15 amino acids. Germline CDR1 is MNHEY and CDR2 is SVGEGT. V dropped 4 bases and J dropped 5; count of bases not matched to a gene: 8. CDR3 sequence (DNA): TGTGCCAGCAGTTCCCCGGGACTACCGAACAATGAGCAGTTCTTC. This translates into CASSSPGLPNNEQFF.

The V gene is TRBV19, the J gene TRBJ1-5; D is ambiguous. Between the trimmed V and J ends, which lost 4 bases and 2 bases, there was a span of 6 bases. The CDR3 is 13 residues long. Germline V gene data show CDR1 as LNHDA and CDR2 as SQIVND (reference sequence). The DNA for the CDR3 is TGTGCCAGTAGTACCAAAGGCAATCAGCCCCAGCATTTT. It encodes CASSTKGNQPQHF.

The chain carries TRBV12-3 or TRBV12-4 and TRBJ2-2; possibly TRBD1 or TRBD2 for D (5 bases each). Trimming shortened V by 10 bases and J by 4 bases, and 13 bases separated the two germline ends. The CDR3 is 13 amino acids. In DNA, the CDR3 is TGTGCCACCACGGGACCGAGCACCGGGGAGCTGTTTTTT. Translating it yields CATTGPSTGELFF.

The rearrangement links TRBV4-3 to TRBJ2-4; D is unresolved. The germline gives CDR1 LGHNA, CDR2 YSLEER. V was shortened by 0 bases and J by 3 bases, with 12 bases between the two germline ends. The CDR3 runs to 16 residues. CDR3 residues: CASSQDLGKGKNIQYF. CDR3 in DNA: TGCGCCAGCAGCCAAGATCTTGGAAAGGGCAAAAACATTCAGTACTTC.

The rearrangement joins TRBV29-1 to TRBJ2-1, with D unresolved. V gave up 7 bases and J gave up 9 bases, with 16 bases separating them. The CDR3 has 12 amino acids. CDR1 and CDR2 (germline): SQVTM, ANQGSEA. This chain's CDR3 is CSAELGSGEQFF. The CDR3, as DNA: TGCAGCGCCGAGCTAGGTTCCGGTGAGCAGTTCTTC.

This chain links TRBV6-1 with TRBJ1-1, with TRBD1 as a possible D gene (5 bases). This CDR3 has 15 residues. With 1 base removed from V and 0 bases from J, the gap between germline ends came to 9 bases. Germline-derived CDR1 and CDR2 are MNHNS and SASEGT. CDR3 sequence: CASSEGWGMNTEAFF. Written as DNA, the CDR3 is TGTGCCAGCAGTGAAGGGTGGGGGATGAACACTGAAGCTTTCTTT.

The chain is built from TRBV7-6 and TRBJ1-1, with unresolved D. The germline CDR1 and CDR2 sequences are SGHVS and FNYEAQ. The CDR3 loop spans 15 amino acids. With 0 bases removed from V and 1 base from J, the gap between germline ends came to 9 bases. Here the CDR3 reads CASSLARAGNTEAFF. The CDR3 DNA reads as TGTGCCAGCAGCTTAGCGCGCGCGGGGAACACTGAAGCTTTCTTT.

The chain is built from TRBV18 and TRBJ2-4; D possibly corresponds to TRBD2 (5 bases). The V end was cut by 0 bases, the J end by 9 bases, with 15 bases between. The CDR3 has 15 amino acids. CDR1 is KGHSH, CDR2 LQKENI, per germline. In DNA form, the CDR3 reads TGTGCCAGCTCACCACCTGAGGCAGGCCGGGGCATTCAGTACTTC. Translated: CASSPPEAGRGIQYF.

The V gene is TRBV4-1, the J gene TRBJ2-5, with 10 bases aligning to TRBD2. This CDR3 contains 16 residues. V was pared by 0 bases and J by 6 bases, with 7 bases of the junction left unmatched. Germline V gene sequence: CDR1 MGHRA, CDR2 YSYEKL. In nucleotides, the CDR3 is TGCGCCAGCAGCCAAGATGAAGCGGGGGGGCCAAAGACCCAGTACTTC. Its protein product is CASSQDEAGGPKTQYF.

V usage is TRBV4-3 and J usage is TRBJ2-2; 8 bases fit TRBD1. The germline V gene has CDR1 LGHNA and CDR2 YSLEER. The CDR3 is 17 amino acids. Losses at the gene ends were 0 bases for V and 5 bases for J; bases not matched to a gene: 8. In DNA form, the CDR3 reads TGCGCCAGCAGCCAAGATATGGCGGACAGGGAGACCGGGGAGCTGTTTTTT. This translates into CASSQDMADRETGELFF.

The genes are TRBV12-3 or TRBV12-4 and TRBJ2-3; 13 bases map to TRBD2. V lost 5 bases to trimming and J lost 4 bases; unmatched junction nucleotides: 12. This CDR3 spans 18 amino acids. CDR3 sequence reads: CASSPYPTLAGGADTQYF. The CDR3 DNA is TGTGCCAGCAGTCCTTACCCGACACTAGCGGGGGGGGCAGATACGCAGTATTTT.

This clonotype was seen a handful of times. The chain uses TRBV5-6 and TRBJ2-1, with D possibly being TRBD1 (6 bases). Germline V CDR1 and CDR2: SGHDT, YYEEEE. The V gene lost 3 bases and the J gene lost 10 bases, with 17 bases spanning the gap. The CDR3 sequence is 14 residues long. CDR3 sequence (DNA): TGTGCCAGCAGCTCAGGTTCAGGGGTGAAGGAGCAGTTCTTC. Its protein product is CASSSGSGVKEQFF.

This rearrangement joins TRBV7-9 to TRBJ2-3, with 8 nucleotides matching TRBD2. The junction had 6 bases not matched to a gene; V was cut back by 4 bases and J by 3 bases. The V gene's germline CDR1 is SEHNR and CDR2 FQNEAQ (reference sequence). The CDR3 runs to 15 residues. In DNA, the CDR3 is TGTGCCAGCAGCTCCCCGGGACTAGGGACAGATACGCAGTATTTT. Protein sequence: CASSSPGLGTDTQYF.

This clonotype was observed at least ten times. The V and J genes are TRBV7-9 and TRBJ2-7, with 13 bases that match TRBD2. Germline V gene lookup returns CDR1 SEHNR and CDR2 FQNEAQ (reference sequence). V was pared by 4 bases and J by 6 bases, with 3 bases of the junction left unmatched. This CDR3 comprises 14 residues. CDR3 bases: TGTGCCAGCAGCTGGACTAGCGGGGGAATCGAGCAGTACTTC. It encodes CASSWTSGGIEQYF.

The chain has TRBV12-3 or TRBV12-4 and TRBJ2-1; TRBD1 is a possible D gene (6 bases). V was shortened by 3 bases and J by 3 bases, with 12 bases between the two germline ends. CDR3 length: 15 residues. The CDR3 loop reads CASSLGTYYYNEQFF. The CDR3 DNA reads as TGTGCCAGCAGTTTGGGGACATACTACTACAATGAGCAGTTCTTC.

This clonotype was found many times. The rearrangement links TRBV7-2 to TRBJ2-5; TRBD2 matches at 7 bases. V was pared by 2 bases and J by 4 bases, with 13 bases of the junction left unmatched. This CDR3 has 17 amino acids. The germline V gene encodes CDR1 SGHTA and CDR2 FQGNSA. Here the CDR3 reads CASSLMGGDARGETQYF. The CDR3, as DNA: TGTGCCAGCAGCTTAATGGGGGGGGACGCCCGAGGAGAGACCCAGTACTTC.

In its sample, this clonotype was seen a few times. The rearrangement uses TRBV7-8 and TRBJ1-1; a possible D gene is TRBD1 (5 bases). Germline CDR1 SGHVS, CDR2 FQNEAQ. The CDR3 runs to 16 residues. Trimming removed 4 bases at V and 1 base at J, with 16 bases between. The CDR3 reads CASSWGVGHTNTEAFF. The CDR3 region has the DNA TGTGCCAGCAGCTGGGGGGTAGGACACACGAACACTGAAGCTTTCTTT.

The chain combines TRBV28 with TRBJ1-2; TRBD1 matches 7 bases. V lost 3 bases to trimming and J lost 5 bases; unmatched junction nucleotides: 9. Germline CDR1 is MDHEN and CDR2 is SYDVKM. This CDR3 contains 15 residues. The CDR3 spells CASSLQTGRPYGYTF. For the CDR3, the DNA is TGTGCCAGCAGTTTGCAGACAGGGCGACCTTATGGCTACACCTTC.

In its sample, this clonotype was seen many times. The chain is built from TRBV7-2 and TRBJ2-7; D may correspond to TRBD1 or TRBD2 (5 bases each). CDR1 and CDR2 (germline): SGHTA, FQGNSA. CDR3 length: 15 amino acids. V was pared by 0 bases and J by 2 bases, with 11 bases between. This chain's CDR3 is CASSLAWGTAYEQYV. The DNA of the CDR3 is TGTGCCAGCAGCTTAGCGTGGGGGACGGCCTACGAGCAGTACGTC.

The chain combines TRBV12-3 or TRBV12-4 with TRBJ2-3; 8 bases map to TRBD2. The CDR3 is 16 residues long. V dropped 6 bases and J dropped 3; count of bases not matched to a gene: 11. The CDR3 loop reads CASRPRGGGKTDTQYF. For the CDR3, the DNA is TGTGCCAGCAGGCCCCGGGGGGGGGGGAAAACAGATACGCAGTATTTT.

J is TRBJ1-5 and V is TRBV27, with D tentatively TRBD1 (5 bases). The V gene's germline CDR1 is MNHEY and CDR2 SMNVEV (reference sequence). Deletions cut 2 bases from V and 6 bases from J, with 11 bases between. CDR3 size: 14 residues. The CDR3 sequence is CASSLRGVLQPQHF. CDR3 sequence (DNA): TGTGCCAGCAGTTTACGAGGGGTCCTTCAGCCCCAGCATTTT.

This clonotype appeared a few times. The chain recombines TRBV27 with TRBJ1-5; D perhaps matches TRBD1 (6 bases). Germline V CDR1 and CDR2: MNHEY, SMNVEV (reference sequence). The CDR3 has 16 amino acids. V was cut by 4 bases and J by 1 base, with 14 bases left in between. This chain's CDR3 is CASSSGTLPSNQPQHF. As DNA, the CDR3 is TGTGCCAGCAGTTCAGGGACACTCCCGAGCAATCAGCCCCAGCATTTT.

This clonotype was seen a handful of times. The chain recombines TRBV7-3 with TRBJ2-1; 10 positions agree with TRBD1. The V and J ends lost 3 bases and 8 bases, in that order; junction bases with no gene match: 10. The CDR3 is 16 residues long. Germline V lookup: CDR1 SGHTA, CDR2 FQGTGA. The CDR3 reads CASSFSGGTGVHEQFF. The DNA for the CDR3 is TGTGCCAGCAGCTTCAGCGGAGGGACAGGGGTGCATGAGCAGTTCTTC. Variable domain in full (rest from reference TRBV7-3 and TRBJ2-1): GAGVSQTPSNKVTEKGKYVELRCDPISGHTALYWYRQSLGQGPEFLIYFQGTGAADDSGLPNDRFFAVRPEGSVSTLKIQRTERGDSAVYLCASSFSGGTGVHEQFFGPGTRLTVL.

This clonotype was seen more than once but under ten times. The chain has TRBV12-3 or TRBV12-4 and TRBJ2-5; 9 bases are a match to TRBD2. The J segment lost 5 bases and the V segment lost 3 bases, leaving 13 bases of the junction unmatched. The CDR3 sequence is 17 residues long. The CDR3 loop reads CASSFGLAGFRGETQYF. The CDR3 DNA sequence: TGTGCCAGCAGTTTTGGGCTAGCGGGGTTCCGAGGGGAGACCCAGTACTTC.

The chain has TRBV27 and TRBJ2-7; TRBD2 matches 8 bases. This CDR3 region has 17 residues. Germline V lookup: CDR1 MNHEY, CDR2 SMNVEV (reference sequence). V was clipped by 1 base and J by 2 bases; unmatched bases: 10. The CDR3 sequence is CASSLLVSGGAPYEQYF. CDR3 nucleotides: TGTGCCAGCAGTTTATTGGTGTCGGGGGGGGCCCCCTACGAGCAGTACTTC.